What follows are 9 T cell receptor beta chains derived from one specimen sequenced in a study of CD8 T cells in Susac syndrome. Reverse transcription of about 0.45 to 1 ug RNA was carried out with random hexamers. TCRdb independently ran MiXCR on the immunoSEQ multiplex PCR reads; one entry per CDR3 protein. Of more than 200,000 distinct CDR3 sequences in the sample, 92% were seen once. Material: CD8+ T cells from PBMCs. The receptors come from a human donor with multiple sclerosis.

The V gene is TRBV4-3, the J gene TRBJ2-7, with TRBD2 identical over 7 bases. The CDR3 totals 12 residues. CDR1 LGHNA and CDR2 YSLEER come from the germline V gene. Trimming at V came to 1 base and at J to 7 bases, leaving 1 base not matched to a gene. The CDR3 is CASSQGGGEQYF. In DNA, the CDR3 is TGCGCCAGCAGCCAAGGGGGAGGGGAGCAGTACTTC.

Here the CDR3 reads CASSYGVEGEQYF. The CDR3 coding sequence is TGTGCCAGCAGTTACGGGGTGGAAGGCGAGCAGTACTTC. The chain recombines TRBV6-2 or TRBV6-3 with TRBJ2-7; no definite D call. CDR3 length: 13 residues. V gave up 2 bases and J gave up 6 bases, with 11 bases separating them. The V gene's germline CDR1 is MNHEY and CDR2 SVGEGT.

This clonotype was detected a few times. The chain uses TRBV5-1 and TRBJ2-7, with a possible D match to TRBD2 (6 bases). This CDR3 spans 12 amino acids. Germline assignment: CDR1 SGHRS and CDR2 YFSETQ. With 5 bases removed from V and 5 bases from J, the gap between germline ends came to 11 bases. CDR3 nucleotides: TGCGCCAGCAGTCTCGCGGGGAACGAGCAGTACTTC. It codes for CASSLAGNEQYF.

This clonotype was seen only once. The chain employs TRBV7-8 and TRBJ2-2; 9 positions agree with TRBD2. The CDR3 totals 18 residues. CDR1 and CDR2 (germline): SGHVS, FQNEAQ. The junction had 12 bases not matched to a gene; V was cut back by 5 bases and J by 2 bases. CDR3 in DNA: TGTGCCAGCAGCCCAGAGGGATGGACTAGCGACAACACCGGGGAGCTGTTTTTT. Protein sequence: CASSPEGWTSDNTGELFF.

The chain combines TRBV18 with TRBJ2-7, with TRBD2 matching 10 bases. Germline V gene sequence: CDR1 KGHSH, CDR2 LQKENI. J was trimmed by 5 bases and V by 2 bases; bases with no gene match: 12. The CDR3 covers 17 residues. CDR3 sequence reads: CASSPWGSSGSRDEQYF. The DNA of the CDR3 is TGTGCCAGCTCACCATGGGGATCTAGCGGGAGCCGGGACGAGCAGTACTTC.

This clonotype occurred once. The chain joins TRBV3-1 to TRBJ2-5, with D tentatively TRBD2 (6 bases). V dropped 4 bases and J dropped 3 bases, with 12 bases sitting between them. CDR1 LGHDT and CDR2 YNNKEL come from the germline V gene (reference sequence). The CDR3 runs 14 residues. CDR3 in DNA: TGTGCCAGCAGCCTTAGCTTAGCGGAAGAGACCCAGTACTTC. Protein: CASSLSLAEETQYF.

The rearrangement uses TRBV20-1 and TRBJ2-4; D might be TRBD2 (6 bases). The V and J ends lost 3 bases and 0 bases respectively, with 18 bases between them. The CDR3 length is 17 residues. Germline lookup yields CDR1 DFQATT and CDR2 SNEGSKA (reference sequence). As DNA, the CDR3 is TGCAGTGCTAGCGGGAGAAGTGAGGAATTAGCCAAAAACATTCAGTACTTC. Translating gives CSASGRSEELAKNIQYF.

This clonotype was seen just once. The genes are TRBV2 and TRBJ1-5, with TRBD1 as a possible D gene (5 bases). Looked up from germline, CDR1 is SNHLY and CDR2 is FYNNEI. The CDR3 runs to 13 residues. V lost 7 bases and J 0 bases, leaving 7 bases between the germline ends. The CDR3 region is CASKGTSNQPQHF. The CDR3 nucleotides read TGTGCCAGCAAGGGGACTAGCAATCAGCCCCAGCATTTT.

The chain employs TRBV24-1 and TRBJ2-2, with 10 bases matching TRBD1. The CDR3 runs 15 residues. The germline CDR1 and CDR2 sequences are KGHDR and SFDVKD. V lost 6 bases, J lost 5 bases, and 5 bases stayed unmatched. The CDR3 coding sequence is TGTGCCACCAGTCGGACAGGGGGGGAAACCGGGGAGCTGTTTTTT. Amino acids: CATSRTGGETGELFF.